One sample yielded the 17 T cell receptor beta chains listed below, sequenced in a study of T cells in localized non-small cell lung cancer. Method: immunoSEQ multiplex PCR; TCRdb's copy keeps in-frame clones and lacks some. Of around 40,000 clones listed, about 90% are singletons. The specimen comprised peripheral blood, sampled before any cancer treatment. Receptor source: a man aged 35 to 69 with stage I lung adenocarcinoma.

The chain is built from TRBV28 and TRBJ2-5; 8 nucleotides line up with TRBD2. CDR1 is MDHEN and CDR2 is SYDVKM in the germline V gene. V trimming: 2 bases; J trimming: 4 bases; junction bases outside the gene matches: 18. The CDR3 has 19 residues. DNA of the CDR3: TGTGCCAGCAGTTTACCCGGGGAGCGGGAGCCATCGGGTGGAGAGACCCAGTACTTC. Protein sequence: CASSLPGEREPSGGETQYF.

This clone was recorded a few times. V is TRBV28 and J is TRBJ1-5, with D tentatively TRBD1 (5 bases). CDR3 length: 15 amino acids. Trimming removed 4 bases at V and 2 bases at J, with 12 bases between. CDR1 and CDR2 from the germline V gene are MDHEN and SYDVKM. The CDR3 DNA sequence: TGTGCCAGCAGTTCAGGGTACAAGGGCAATCAGCCCCAGCATTTT. Translating gives CASSSGYKGNQPQHF.

This clone was recorded a few times. The rearrangement joins TRBV25-1 to TRBJ2-6, with D hard to call. V gave up 7 bases and J gave up 2 bases, with 6 bases separating them. This CDR3 has 13 residues. Germline CDR1 reads MGHDK; CDR2 reads SYGVNS. Here the CDR3 reads CASTFAGANVLTF. The DNA for the CDR3 is TGTGCCAGCACCTTCGCTGGGGCCAACGTCCTGACTTTC.

The chain is built from TRBV2 and TRBJ2-1; 11 positions agree with TRBD2. This CDR3 has 16 amino acids. Looked up from germline, CDR1 is SNHLY and CDR2 is FYNNEI. The V segment lost 2 bases and the J segment 6 bases; nucleotides outside the gene matches: 6. CDR3 DNA sequence: TGTGCCAGCAGTGAAACCGGGACTAGCGGCTTCAATGAGCAGTTCTTC. It specifies CASSETGTSGFNEQFF.

The chain is built from TRBV7-9 and TRBJ1-4, with no clear D. CDR3 length: 12 amino acids. Germline V CDR1 and CDR2: SEHNR, FQNEAQ (reference sequence). V was shortened by 8 bases and J by 8 bases, with 12 bases between the two germline ends. CDR3 region: CASEASREKLFF. Here the CDR3 DNA reads TGTGCCAGCGAGGCTTCGAGGGAAAAACTGTTTTTT.

The J gene is TRBJ1-1, the V gene TRBV4-3; 10 bases line up with TRBD1. The CDR3 consists of 15 residues. CDR1 and CDR2 from the germline V gene are LGHNA and YSLEER. The ends lost 3 bases at V and 0 bases at J; junction bases unmatched: 1. CDR3 coding DNA: TGCGCCAGCAGCCAGGACAGGGGGTTGAACACTGAAGCTTTCTTT. Residues: CASSQDRGLNTEAFF.

The rearrangement joins TRBV6-1 to TRBJ2-7; D not certain. The germline CDR1 and CDR2 sequences are MNHNS and SASEGT. V lost 4 bases and J lost 5, with 12 bases in between. The CDR3 loop spans 13 amino acids. Written as DNA, the CDR3 is TGTGCCAGCAGTGCGGGCGGCCGCGACGAGCAGTACTTC. It yields the protein CASSAGGRDEQYF.

This chain uses TRBV27 with TRBJ2-5; the match to TRBD2 covers 10 bases. Germline CDR1 is MNHEY and CDR2 is SMNVEV (reference sequence). V dropped 2 bases and J dropped 4; count of bases not matched to a gene: 1. The CDR3 covers 14 residues. The DNA for the CDR3 is TGTGCCAGCAGTTTAAGACTAGCGGGAGAGACCCAGTACTTC. This translates into CASSLRLAGETQYF.

The chain joins TRBV21-1 to TRBJ2-1; TRBD2, the D gene given by the table, was not confirmed from the DNA. TRBV21-1 corresponds to a pseudogene. CDR3 length equals 22 residues. CDR3 DNA: TGTGCCAGCAGCAAAGTGGGGCCTCGGGGACTAGCGGGGGAAGGCGGGAACAATGAGCAGTTCTTC. Protein: CASSKVGPRGLAGEGGNNEQFF.

This clone appeared once. The gene calls are TRBV28 and TRBJ1-5; D gene unclear. The germline CDR1 and CDR2 sequences are MDHEN and SYDVKM. Trimming stripped 5 bases from V and 3 bases from J, with 14 bases between. This CDR3 has 15 residues. CDR3 nucleotide sequence: TGTGCCAGCAGTATCCTTGGACGGCCCAATCAGCCCCAGCATTTT. Protein sequence: CASSILGRPNQPQHF. The entire variable domain, with the rest obtained from reference TRBV28 and TRBJ1-5, is as follows: DVKVTQSSRYLVKRTGEKVFLECVQDMDHENMFWYRQDPGLGLRLIYFSYDVKMKEKGDIPEGYSVSREKKERFSLILESASTNQTSMYLCASSILGRPNQPQHFGDGTRLSIL.

This sequence joins TRBV5-8 and TRBJ1-5; the D is unclear. The CDR3 covers 16 residues. Germline loops: CDR1 SGHTS, CDR2 YDEGEE. The V end was cut by 0 bases, the J end by 6 bases, with 16 bases between. CDR3 region: CASSLEPTVSVQPQHF. In nucleotides, the CDR3 is TGTGCCAGCAGCTTGGAACCCACCGTGTCTGTTCAGCCCCAGCATTTT.

This clone was found a few times. This chain joins TRBV7-8 and TRBJ2-1; 9 positions agree with TRBD1. The CDR3 runs 16 residues. Germline lookup yields CDR1 SGHVS and CDR2 FQNEAQ. The V segment lost 1 base and the J segment 8 bases; nucleotides outside the gene matches: 9. Here the CDR3 DNA reads TGTGCCAGCAGCTTAGGGACAGGGGCGGGACCGGATGAGCAGTTCTTC. Its protein is CASSLGTGAGPDEQFF.

This chain connects TRBV27 to TRBJ2-1, with 8 bases matching TRBD2. Germline CDR1 is MNHEY and CDR2 is SMNVEV (reference sequence). CDR3 length equals 15 residues. The junction had 6 bases not matched to a gene; V was cut back by 6 bases and J by 2 bases. Here the CDR3 reads CASSHGGGAYNEQFF. CDR3 in DNA: TGTGCCAGCAGCCACGGGGGGGGCGCCTACAATGAGCAGTTCTTC.

J is TRBJ2-2 and V is TRBV28; D may match TRBD1 or TRBD2 (5 bases each). There are 12 residues in the CDR3. Germline assignment: CDR1 MDHEN and CDR2 SYDVKM. Between the trimmed V and J ends, which lost 3 bases and 7 bases, there was a span of 6 bases. CDR3 bases: TGTGCCAGCAGTTTTGGGGGCGGGGAGCTGTTTTTT. Its protein is CASSFGGGELFF.

The chain links TRBV5-1 to TRBJ1-3, with D unclear. The CDR3 is 14 amino acids. Germline lookup yields CDR1 SGHRS and CDR2 YFSETQ. Trimming cost V 0 bases and J 4 bases, with 8 bases left between them. The chain's CDR3 is CASSLEAVGNTIYF. The CDR3 coding sequence is TGCGCCAGCAGCTTGGAGGCAGTCGGAAACACCATATATTTT.

The V call is TRBV7-8, the J call TRBJ1-5; tentatively, D is TRBD1 (5 bases). This CDR3 spans 15 amino acids. In germline, CDR1 is SGHVS, CDR2 FQNEAQ. The V end was cut by 4 bases, the J end by 3 bases, with 13 bases between. CDR3 residues: CASSSTGVFNQPQHF. CDR3 nucleotide sequence: TGTGCCAGCAGCTCCACAGGAGTTTTCAATCAGCCCCAGCATTTT.

The J gene is TRBJ2-1, the V gene TRBV11-2; D remains unclear. V lost 0 bases and J 0 bases, leaving 9 bases between the germline ends. CDR3 length: 16 residues. Per germline, CDR1 SGHAT and CDR2 FQNNGV. Here the CDR3 DNA reads TGTGCCAGCAGCTTAGAAGGAGCGAGCTCCTACAATGAGCAGTTCTTC. It translates to CASSLEGASSYNEQFF.